This entry is about one T cell receptor (beta chain). Its binding antigen is unknown. There are no base qualities to consult, and no much larger clone falls within one base. Trimming takes 6 bases from V and 0 bases from J, and the germline ends sit 12 bases apart. According to the germline V gene, CDR1 reads MNHEY and CDR2 reads SVGAGI. The CDR3 contains 14 residues, cysteine and phenylalanine counted. The CDR3 DNA has 42 bases and is translated from base 1. The data originate from a study of blood T cells in healthy people across ages (dated by TCRdb to the mid-2010s). Regarding the research as a whole: In model experiments, template switching captured about one uniquely barcoded TCR beta cDNA molecule for every two T cells. Using deep sequencing normalized with unique cDNA molecular identifiers, the study measured how TCR beta repertoire diversity changes with age. The donors were split into four age groups: young (average 16 years), middle-aged (roughly 39), aged (approximately 60) and long-lived (roughly 88). To avoid experimental bias, donors of different ages were spread randomly across the sequencing lanes. For two donors (one aged 18 to 30 and one aged 80 or older), the study analyzed two additional independent replicas of 1 million unique cDNA reads from the same blood draw.

Broader findings and caveats from the paper: Total diversity estimates from one million sequenced T cells were considered lower bounds and underestimates. Since profiling was done on bulk unsorted PBMCs, naive and antigen-experienced compartments could not be conclusively compared. Compared with the aged group, the long-lived group had more naive CD4+ T cells, fewer expanded clones and increased TCR diversity, a pattern suggesting age selection. The CMV infection status of donors was not known, potentially confounding age-related changes in expanded clonotypes. A strong correlation was found between observed TCR beta diversity and the percentage of naive T cells measured by flow cytometry. As age increased, observed TCR beta diversity per million T cells dropped in a roughly linear way, and a significant reduction was already evident by age about 40.

Donors were approximately 42 systemically healthy Caucasian individuals from Russia aged roughly 6 to 90 years. Each donor gave around 9.8 milliliters of peripheral blood, collected into EDTA-treated Vacutainer tubes. Ficoll-Paque density-gradient centrifugation was used to isolate PBMCs, with at least 6.5 million per sample. Trizol reagent was used to extract total RNA from PBMCs, with at least 6 micrograms per sample. The percentages of naive CD45RAhigh/CD27high T cells were determined by flow cytometry on a PBMC aliquot from every donor. The library was built by means of 5' RACE. This sample was sequenced with an Illumina HiSeq 2500. The second PCR ran for roughly 7 to 11 cycles and used a J-beta primer mix along with a sample-barcoded 5' primer. Each TCR beta cDNA molecule received a unique molecular identifier from a template-switch 5' adaptor carrying 12 random nucleotides. At least 3 million CDR3-containing paired-end reads were obtained from each sample. All of the RNA was converted into first-strand cDNA using the Mint cDNA synthesis kit, with a TRBC-specific oligonucleotide serving as the primer. Following uracil-DNA glycosylase treatment, a first 18-cycle PCR with universal primers M1SS and BC2_uni_R was performed on all cDNA. As for the original processing: For normalization, 1 million high-quality reads, each with a distinct molecular identifier, were randomly selected from each sample. Instead of being binned into consensus sequences, reads with shared molecular identifiers were discarded. MiTCR, with a Q25 quality threshold and the strictest error-elimination algorithm, was used for CDR3 identification, clonotype clustering and error correction. A nonparametric unseen species model with Euler transformation was used to estimate lower-bound total TCR beta diversity. The raw public reads went through TCRdb reprocessing: fastp at Q25, MiXCR clone calling, in-frame beta chains kept. Merged by CDR3 protein, the rows form single entries marked with the most common genes and DNA. The V and J calls shown here were made by TCRdb, not taken from the authors' results. The sample has roughly 1.5 million distinct CDR3 sequences on record, roughly 43% of them singletons. The leading ten clones occupy 4% of the sample.

Sample: blood. The rearranged segments are TRBV6-5 and TRBJ2-7; the D call could be TRBD1 or TRBD2, with each sharing 5 bases. The sequence came from a woman under 30 in good health. The CDR3: CASRTGRVSYEQYF. The nucleotide sequence reads TGTGCCAGCAGAACGGGACGGGTCTCCTACGAGCAGTACTTC.